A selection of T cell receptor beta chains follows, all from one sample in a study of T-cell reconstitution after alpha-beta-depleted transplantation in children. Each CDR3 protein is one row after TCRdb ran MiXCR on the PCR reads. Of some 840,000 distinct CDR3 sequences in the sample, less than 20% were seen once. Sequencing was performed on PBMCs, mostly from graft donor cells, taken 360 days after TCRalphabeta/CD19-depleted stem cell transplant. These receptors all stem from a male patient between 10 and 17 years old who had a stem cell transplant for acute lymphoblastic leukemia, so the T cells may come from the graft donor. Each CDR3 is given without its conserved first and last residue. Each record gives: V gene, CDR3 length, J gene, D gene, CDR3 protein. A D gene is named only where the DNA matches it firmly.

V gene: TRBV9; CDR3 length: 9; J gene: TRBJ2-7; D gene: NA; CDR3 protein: ASSVGYEQY
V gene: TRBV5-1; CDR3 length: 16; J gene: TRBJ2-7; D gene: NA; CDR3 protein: ASSRISLAASWTYEQY
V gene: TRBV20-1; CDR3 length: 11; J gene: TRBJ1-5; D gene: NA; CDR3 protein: SARDGGGQPQH
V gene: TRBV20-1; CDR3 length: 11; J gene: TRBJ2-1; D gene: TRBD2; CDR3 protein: SVMAGGYNEQF
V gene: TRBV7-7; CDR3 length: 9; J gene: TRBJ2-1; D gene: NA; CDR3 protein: ASILHLEQF
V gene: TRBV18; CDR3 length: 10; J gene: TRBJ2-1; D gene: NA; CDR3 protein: ASSPWGTRAF
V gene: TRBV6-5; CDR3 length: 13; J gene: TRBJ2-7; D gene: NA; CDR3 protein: ASSYSRRAMSEQY
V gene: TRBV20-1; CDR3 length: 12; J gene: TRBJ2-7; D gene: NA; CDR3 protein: SATGPLRSHEQY
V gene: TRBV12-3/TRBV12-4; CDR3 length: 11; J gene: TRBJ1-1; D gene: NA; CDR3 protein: ASSQGPLTEAF
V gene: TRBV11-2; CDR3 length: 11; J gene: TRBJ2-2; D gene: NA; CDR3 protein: ASSVLMLGELF
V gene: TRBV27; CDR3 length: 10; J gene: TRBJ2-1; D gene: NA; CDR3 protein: ATRLPGNEQF
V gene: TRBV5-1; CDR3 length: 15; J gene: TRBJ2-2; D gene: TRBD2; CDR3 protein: ASSFGSGRAYTGELF
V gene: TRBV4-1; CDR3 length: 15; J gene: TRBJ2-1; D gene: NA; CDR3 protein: ASSQGGSGSSYNEQF
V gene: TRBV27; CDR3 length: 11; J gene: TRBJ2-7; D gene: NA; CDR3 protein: ASSVDSSYEQY
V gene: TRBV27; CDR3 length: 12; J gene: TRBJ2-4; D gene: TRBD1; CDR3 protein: ATQGAGVKNIQY
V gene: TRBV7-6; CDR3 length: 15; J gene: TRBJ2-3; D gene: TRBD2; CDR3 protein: ASSDLLLAGMGDTQY
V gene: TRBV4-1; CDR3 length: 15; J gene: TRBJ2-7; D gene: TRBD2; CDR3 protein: ASSQEVFTSGLVEQY
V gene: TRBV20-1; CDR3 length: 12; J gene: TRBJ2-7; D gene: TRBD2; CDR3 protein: SAPRAGRGDEQY
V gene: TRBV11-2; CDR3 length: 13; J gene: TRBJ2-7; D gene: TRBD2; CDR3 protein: ASSLQSSGNYEQY
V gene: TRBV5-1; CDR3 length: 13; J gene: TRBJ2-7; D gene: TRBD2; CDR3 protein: ASSLPSGNLNEQY
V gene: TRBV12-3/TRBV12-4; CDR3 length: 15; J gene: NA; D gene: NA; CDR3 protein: ASSRRLGRGYTDTQH
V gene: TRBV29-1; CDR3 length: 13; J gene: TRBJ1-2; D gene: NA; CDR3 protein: SVVLSLGLDYGYT
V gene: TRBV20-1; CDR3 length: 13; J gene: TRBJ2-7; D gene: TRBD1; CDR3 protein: CATPPRQGSYEQY
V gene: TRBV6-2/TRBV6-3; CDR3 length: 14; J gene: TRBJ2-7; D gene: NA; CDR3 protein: ASSLRHVELSYEQY
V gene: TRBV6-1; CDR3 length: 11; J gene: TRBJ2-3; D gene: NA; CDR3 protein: ASGDTRTDTQY
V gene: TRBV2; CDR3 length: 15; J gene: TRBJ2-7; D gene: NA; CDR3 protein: ASSEERGSLLSYEQY
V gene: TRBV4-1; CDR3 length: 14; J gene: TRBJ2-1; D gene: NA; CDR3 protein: ASSPDTGQSYNEQF
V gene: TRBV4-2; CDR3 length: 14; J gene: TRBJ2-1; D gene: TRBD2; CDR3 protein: ASSQPVGTSYNEQF
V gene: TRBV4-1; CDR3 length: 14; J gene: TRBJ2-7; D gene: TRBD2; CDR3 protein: ASSQTAGRADYEQY
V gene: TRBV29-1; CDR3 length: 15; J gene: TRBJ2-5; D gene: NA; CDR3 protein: SVMRMGGRGVQETQY
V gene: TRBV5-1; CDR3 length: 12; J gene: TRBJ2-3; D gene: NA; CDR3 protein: ASSLGADSVTQY
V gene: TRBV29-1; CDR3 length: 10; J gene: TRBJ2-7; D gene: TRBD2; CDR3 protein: SVEASGYEQY
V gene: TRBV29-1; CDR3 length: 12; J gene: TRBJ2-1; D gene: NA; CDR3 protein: SAVRAGSYNEQF
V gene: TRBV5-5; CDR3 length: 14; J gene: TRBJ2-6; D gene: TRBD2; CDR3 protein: ASRGLEVAGANVLT
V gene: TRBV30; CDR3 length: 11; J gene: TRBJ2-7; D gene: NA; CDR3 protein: AWRGWESYEQY
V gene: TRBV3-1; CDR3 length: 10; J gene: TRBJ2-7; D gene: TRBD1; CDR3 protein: ASVTGAGEQY
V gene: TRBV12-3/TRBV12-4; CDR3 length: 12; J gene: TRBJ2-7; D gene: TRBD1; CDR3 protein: ASSTPGQTYEQY
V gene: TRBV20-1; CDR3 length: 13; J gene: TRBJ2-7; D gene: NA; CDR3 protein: SARRDTELPYEQY
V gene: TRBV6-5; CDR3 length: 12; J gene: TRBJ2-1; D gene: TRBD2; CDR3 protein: ASSYSSLAGGEF
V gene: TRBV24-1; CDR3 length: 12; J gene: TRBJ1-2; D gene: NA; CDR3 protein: ATSDFRRFYGYT
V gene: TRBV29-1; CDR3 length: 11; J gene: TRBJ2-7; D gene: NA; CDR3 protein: SVETGEGYEQY
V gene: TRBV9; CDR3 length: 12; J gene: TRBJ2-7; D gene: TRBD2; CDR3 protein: ASSAWTSGHEQY
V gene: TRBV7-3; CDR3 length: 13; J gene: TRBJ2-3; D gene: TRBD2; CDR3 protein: ASKQTSGSTDTQY
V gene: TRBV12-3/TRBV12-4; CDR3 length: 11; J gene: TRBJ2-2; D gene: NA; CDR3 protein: ASPGRYTGELF
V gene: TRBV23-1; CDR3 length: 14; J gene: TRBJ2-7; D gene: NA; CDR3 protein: ASSQSVGPLSYEQY
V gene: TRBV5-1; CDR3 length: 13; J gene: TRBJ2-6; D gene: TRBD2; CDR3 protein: ASSWGGYGANVLT
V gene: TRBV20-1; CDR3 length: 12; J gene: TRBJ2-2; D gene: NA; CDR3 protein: SAGSGANTGELF
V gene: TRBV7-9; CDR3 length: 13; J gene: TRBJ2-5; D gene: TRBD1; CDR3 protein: ASSALQGQVETQY
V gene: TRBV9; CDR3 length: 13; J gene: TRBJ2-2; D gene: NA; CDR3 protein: ASSVQGGRTGELF
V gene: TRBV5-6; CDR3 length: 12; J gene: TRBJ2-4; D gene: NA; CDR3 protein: ASSPKMVENIQY
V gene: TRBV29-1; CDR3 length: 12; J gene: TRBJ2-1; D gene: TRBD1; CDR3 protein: SVGQGQSFNEQF
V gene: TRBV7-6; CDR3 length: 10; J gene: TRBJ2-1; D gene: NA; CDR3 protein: ASSSLYNEQF
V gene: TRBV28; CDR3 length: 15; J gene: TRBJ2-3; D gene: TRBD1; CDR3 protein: ASSLWDRGVPTDTQY